This T cell receptor beta chain was recovered during a study of T cell repertoires in cytomegalovirus infection (dated by TCRdb to the late 2010s). As for the study more broadly: The HLA type of each donor mattered for the analysis, because public TCR beta signatures pointed to carriage of CMV infection along with the matching HLA type. Results the study describes overall, beyond this receptor: In both this cohort and an independent approximately 370-donor cohort, the cumulative frequency of public TCR beta family members distinguished carriers of CMV infection plus the relevant HLA type. The ex vivo response was dominated by HLA-C-restricted CMV-specific TCR beta clonotypes, which also provided the single most frequent clonotype in two of eight donors.

Reads for this sample came from an Illumina HiSeq 1500. The raw public reads went through TCRdb reprocessing: fastp at Q25, MiXCR clone calling, in-frame beta chains kept. A single entry per CDR3 protein holds the most common genes and DNA from its merged rows. This sample lists hundreds of thousands of distinct CDR3 sequences; approximately 24% were detected once. The leading ten clones occupy 6.5% to 10% of the sample. Taken from the germline V gene, the CDR1 and CDR2 loops are SGHVS and FQNEAQ. From cysteine to phenylalanine, the CDR3 is 16 amino acids long. The sequence is cut down to CDR3 DNA, 48 bases in frame from base 1. The V end loses 1 base and the J end loses 2 bases, and a stretch of 12 bases separates them. This clonotype was counted ten times or more. The target of this receptor is not known. Base-call qualities are not available, and no considerably larger clone is one nucleotide away.

The sequence joins TRBV7-8 to TRBJ1-3; matching of 6 bases hints at TRBD1 as the D gene. Input material: CD8+ T cells from PBMCs. This sequence originates from a human donor in good health (CMV status not recorded). Some clones in this sample may be carry-over from other donors' samples. The CDR3 region reads CASSLVGGPAGNTIYF. The DNA reads TGTGCCAGCAGCTTAGTGGGGGGCCCCGCTGGAAACACCATATATTTT.